These 8 T cell receptor beta chains originate from one sample sequenced in a study of cytomegalovirus exposure and HLA in healthy donors. Use of 60 Vbeta and 13 Jbeta primers characterized the PCR. Libraries were prepared by immunoSEQ multiplex PCR; TCRdb keeps only in-frame clonotypes and omits some of them. This sample has about 140,000 clones, with about four fifths found just once. The specimen sequenced was PBMCs. The source of these receptors is a young man in good health and CMV-seropositive.

This clone occurred a few times. The chain employs TRBV5-1 and TRBJ1-6; D possibly corresponds to TRBD1 (5 bases). The CDR3 sequence is 17 residues long. The germline V gene has CDR1 SGHRS and CDR2 YFSETQ. Deletions cut 0 bases from V and 10 bases from J, with 20 bases between. The CDR3 sequence: CASSLAGGTGRQSPLHF. CDR3 bases: TGCGCCAGCAGCTTGGCCGGGGGGACCGGACGTCAGTCACCCCTCCACTTT.

This sequence joins TRBV27 and TRBJ2-7; 8 positions match TRBD2. J was trimmed by 5 bases and V by 5 bases; bases with no gene match: 8. Germline CDR1 MNHEY, CDR2 SMNVEV (reference sequence). This CDR3 is 14 amino acids long. The CDR3 region is CASSILTSVHEQYF. The CDR3 nucleotides are TGTGCCAGCAGTATCCTGACTAGCGTACACGAGCAGTACTTC.

J is TRBJ2-7 and V is TRBV5-6; D might be TRBD2 (6 bases). Germline CDR1 and CDR2: SGHDT and YYEEEE. V gave up 0 bases and J gave up 7 bases, with 20 bases separating them. The CDR3 loop spans 16 amino acids. Here the CDR3 reads CASSLGGGLSGGEQYF. DNA for the CDR3: TGTGCCAGCAGCTTGGGGGGCGGACTCTCCGGGGGTGAGCAGTACTTC.

The chain links TRBV5-1 to TRBJ2-5, with D perhaps TRBD2 (6 bases). The J call may be in error: the DNA end matches TRBJ2-7 better. CDR1 is SGHRS, CDR2 YFSETQ, per germline. The CDR3 spans 15 residues. CDR3 DNA: TGCGCCAGCAGCTTGGACGGGAGCTCTGCCTACGAGCAGTACTTC. Its translation is CASSLDGSSAYEQYF.

The rearrangement joins TRBV9 to TRBJ1-1, with D uncertain. The CDR3 runs to 12 residues. Germline V gene lookup returns CDR1 SGDLS and CDR2 YYNGEE. Trimming removed 7 bases from V and 4 bases from J, with 11 bases in between. The CDR3 region has the DNA TGTGCCAGCGGTTATCAAGCCACTGAAGCTTTCTTT. This gives the protein CASGYQATEAFF.

The chain recombines TRBV19 with TRBJ2-7; 7 bases agree with TRBD1. The germline V gene has CDR1 LNHDA and CDR2 SQIVND (reference sequence). The V segment lost 10 bases and the J segment 7 bases; nucleotides outside the gene matches: 13. The CDR3 is 13 residues long. Here the CDR3 DNA reads TGTGCCACCCATGGACAGGACCCTCTAGAGCAGTACTTC. Amino acids: CATHGQDPLEQYF.

The V call is TRBV18, the J call TRBJ2-1; TRBD1 agrees at 9 bases. The CDR3 sequence is 15 residues long. The V gene's germline CDR1 is KGHSH and CDR2 LQKENI. V lost 6 bases to trimming and J lost 8 bases; unmatched junction nucleotides: 11. Written as DNA, the CDR3 is TGTGCCAGCTCCCCCGGGACAGGGTCAATCCATGAGCAGTTCTTC. This codes for CASSPGTGSIHEQFF.

The CDR3 protein is CASSNRGQETQYF. The CDR3 nucleotides read TGTGCCAGCAGTAATAGGGGACAAGAGACCCAGTACTTC. The rearrangement joins TRBV28 to TRBJ2-5; tentatively, D is TRBD1 (5 bases). The CDR3 extends over 13 amino acids. Germline CDR1 is MDHEN and CDR2 is SYDVKM. V shed 5 bases and J shed 2 bases, with 9 bases lying between them.